This T cell receptor beta chain was sequenced in a study of blood T cells in healthy people across ages. The CDR3 sequence is 14 residues long. Germline CDR1 reads SNHLY; CDR2 reads FYNNEI. Trimming shortened V by 3 bases and J by 2 bases, and 8 bases separated the two germline ends. Healthy Russian Caucasian donors spanned ages about 6 to 100 years. Investigators took ten milliliters of peripheral blood from every donor. With a J-beta primer mix and a sample-barcoded 5' primer, a second PCR ran 7 to 11 cycles. MiXCR was run by TCRdb on the 5' RACE reads, yielding one entry per CDR3 protein. The sample has some 890,000 distinct CDR3 sequences; about 27% are singletons. This clonotype has ten or more counts. The same sample was also studied in work on T cells of mothers and their children. From that report: A slight, non-significant increase in overlap was found for related mother-child pairs relative to unrelated pairs.

This sequence joins TRBV2 and TRBJ2-1, with D perhaps matching TRBD2 (6 bases). The clonotype originates from a woman in her 40s in good health. The sample taken for sequencing was blood. The CDR3 protein is CASSERGPYNEQFF. The CDR3 nucleotides are TGTGCCAGCAGTGAGCGGGGCCCCTACAATGAGCAGTTCTTC.